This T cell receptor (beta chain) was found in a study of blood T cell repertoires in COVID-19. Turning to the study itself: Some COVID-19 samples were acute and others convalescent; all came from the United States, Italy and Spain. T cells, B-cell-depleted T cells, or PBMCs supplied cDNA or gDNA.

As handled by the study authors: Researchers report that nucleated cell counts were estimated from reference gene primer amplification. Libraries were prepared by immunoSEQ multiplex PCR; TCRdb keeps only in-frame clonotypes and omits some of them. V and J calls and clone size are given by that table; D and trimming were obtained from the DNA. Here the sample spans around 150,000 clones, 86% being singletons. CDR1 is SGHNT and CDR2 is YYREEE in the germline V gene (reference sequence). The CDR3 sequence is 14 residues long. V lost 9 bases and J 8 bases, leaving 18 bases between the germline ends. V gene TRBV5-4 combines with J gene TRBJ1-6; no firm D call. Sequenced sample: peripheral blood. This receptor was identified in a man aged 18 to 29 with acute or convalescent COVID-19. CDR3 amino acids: CATRESFSDSPLHF. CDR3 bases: TGTGCCACTCGGGAGTCTTTTTCGGATTCACCCCTCCACTTT. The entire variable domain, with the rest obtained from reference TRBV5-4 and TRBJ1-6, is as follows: ETGVTQSPTHLIKTRGQQVTLRCSSQSGHNTVSWYQQALGQGPQFIFQYYREEENGRGNFPPRFSGLQFPNYSSELNVNALELDDSALYLCATRESFSDSPLHFGNGTRLTVT.